The rows below give T cell receptor beta chains drawn from one sample of a study of regulatory T cells in long-lasting Graves disease. TCRdb used MiXCR to reprocess the multiplex PCR reads, holding one entry per CDR3 protein. The profile shows fewer than 650,000 distinct CDR3 sequences, around 16% of them singletons. This same sample was also taken into another study, of T cells in Graves' hyperthyroidism and ophthalmopathy.

Here the sequenced sample was peripheral blood mononuclear cells (PBMCs), taken at new diagnosis, from a patient treated with antithyroid drugs. These receptors were obtained from a man younger than 30 with Graves disease. CDR3s include the opening cysteine and the closing phenylalanine or tryptophan. The D gene is left open where the match is weak. The listing skips clone size in some rows; elsewhere it reads once, few, many or a size class.

j_call d_call v_call clone_size cdr3_nt cdr3_aa
TRBJ2-3 TRBD2 TRBV5-1 - TGCGCCAGCAGCTATGGGACTAGCGGTAGCACAGATACGCAGTATTTT CASSYGTSGSTDTQYF
TRBJ1-2 - TRBV7-9 - TGTGCCAGCAGCTTAGCCTCGTCCCAGTACGGCTACACCTTC CASSLASSQYGYTF
TRBJ2-7 TRBD2 TRBV9 - TGTGCCAGCAGCGTAGGCCAGCGGGAGTACGAGCAGTACTTC CASSVGQREYEQYF
TRBJ2-1 - TRBV11-3 once TGTGCCAGCAGCATTCAGGGTAACCCCACCTACAATGAGCAGTTCTTC CASSIQGNPTYNEQFF
TRBJ2-7 - TRBV10-3 few TGTGCCATCAGCCGAGCAGTTAACTTC CAISRAVNF
TRBJ1-1 - TRBV7-3 - TGTGCCAGCAGTCCGACGGGGGGGCTGGGGATGACCACTGAAGCTTTCTTT CASSPTGGLGMTTEAFF
TRBJ2-2 TRBD1 TRBV10-2 - TGCGCCAGCAGGGACAGGGGGTCTTTGGAGGGGGAGCTGTTTTTT CASRDRGSLEGELFF
TRBJ1-6 - TRBV7-9 few TGTGCCAGCAGCTTATCGATCGGGAAAGAATCACCCCTCCACTTT CASSLSIGKESPLHF
TRBJ2-7 TRBD2 TRBV24-1 - TGTGCCACCAGTGGAGGCGGGAGCCACGAGCAGTACTTC CATSGGGSHEQYF
TRBJ2-3 - TRBV6-2/TRBV6-3 many TGTGCCAGCAGACTGACATTACCCCGGGCAGATACGCAGTATTTT CASRLTLPRADTQYF
TRBJ1-1 - TRBV5-1 many TGCGCCAGCAAGGGGAACACTGAAGCTTTCTTT CASKGNTEAFF
TRBJ1-4 - TRBV27 - TGTGCCAGCAGCAACGGCGGAGGAAAACTGTTTTTT CASSNGGGKLFF
TRBJ2-1 TRBD2 TRBV10-3 few TGTGCCATCAGCTTAGCGGGGGGAACGGGTGAGCAGTTCTTC CAISLAGGTGEQFF
TRBJ1-5 - TRBV7-2 - TGTGCCAGCAGCTCAGACGGAAATAGCAATCAGCCCCAGCATTTT CASSSDGNSNQPQHF
TRBJ1-2 - TRBV2 many TGTGCCAGCAGTGACGAGTTATATGCCCTCTCGAGTGGCTACACCTTC CASSDELYALSSGYTF
TRBJ2-4 - TRBV3-1 few TGTGCCAGCAGCCAAGAAGTCGGGGGACTAGCCAAAAACATTCAGTACTTC CASSQEVGGLAKNIQYF
TRBJ2-5 - TRBV20-1 few TGCAGTGCTAGAGTTAATTCAGGGTCGGTGACCCAGTACTTC CSARVNSGSVTQYF
TRBJ2-1 TRBD2 TRBV6-1 many TGTGCCAGCAGGGCCGGGACTAGCGGGAGGGCCGGCAATGAGCAGTTCTTC CASRAGTSGRAGNEQFF
TRBJ2-6 - TRBV30 many TGTGCCTGGGAAAAACTTGGCTCTGGGGCCAACGTCCTGACTTTC CAWEKLGSGANVLTF
TRBJ1-5 - TRBV6-2/TRBV6-3 - TGTGCCAGCCGGTTGCCCGAACATCTCACAAAGAATGGCAATCAGCCCCAGCATTTT CASRLPEHLTKNGNQPQHF
TRBJ1-2 - TRBV30 - TGTGCCTGGAGTGTAATCGGTAGGGGACCTTCCTATGGCTACACCTTC CAWSVIGRGPSYGYTF
TRBJ2-3 TRBD2 TRBV18 many TGTGCCAGCTCCGGGAGGGCCGGAGATACGCAGTATTTT CASSGRAGDTQYF
TRBJ1-2 - TRBV12-3/TRBV12-4 many TGTGCCAGCAGCCGTACAGGCACGGGGTTTGGCTACACCTTC CASSRTGTGFGYTF
TRBJ2-1 TRBD2 TRBV20-1 few TGCAGTGCTAGAGGGGGGACTAGCGGGAGAGATAGTCGGTACAATGAGCAGTTCTTC CSARGGTSGRDSRYNEQFF
TRBJ2-1 TRBD2 TRBV7-9 few TGTGCCAGCAGCCTAAGGACTAGCGGGAGTGGTGAGCAGTTCTTC CASSLRTSGSGEQFF
TRBJ1-4 - TRBV9 many TGTGCCAGCAGCGTAACAGGTGATTCCGGTGAAAAACTGTTTTTT CASSVTGDSGEKLFF
TRBJ1-5 - TRBV27 - TGTGCCAGCAGCGACTATAAGGGACCAGACAATCAGCCCCAGCATTTT CASSDYKGPDNQPQHF
TRBJ1-2 TRBD1 TRBV18 few TGTGCCAGCTCACCCGAGACAGGGCATTTTGGCTACACCTTC CASSPETGHFGYTF
TRBJ2-2 - TRBV6-1 many TGTGCCAGCAGCCCAAGGCGGACCACTAACACCGGGGAGCTGTTTTTT CASSPRRTTNTGELFF
TRBJ2-7 - TRBV4-1 few TGCGCCAGCAGCCAAAAGATGAACCGGGACTACGAGCAGTACTTC CASSQKMNRDYEQYF
TRBJ2-7 TRBD2 TRBV7-8 many TGTGCCAGCAGCGCCCGACTAGCGGGAGGTCGCGAGCAGTACTTC CASSARLAGGREQYF
TRBJ2-7 TRBD2 TRBV5-1 many TGCGCCAGCAGCGAAAGACTAGCGGAGTCGCTACGAGAGCAGTACTTC CASSERLAESLREQYF
TRBJ2-2 - TRBV28 - TGTGCCAGCAGTTTGGGTGTGGGGGCCGGGGAGCTGTTTTTT CASSLGVGAGELFF
TRBJ2-7 TRBD1 TRBV20-1 many TGCAGTGCTAGGCCAGTACAGGGGGCAAGGTACGAGCAGTACTTC CSARPVQGARYEQYF
TRBJ2-6 TRBD1 TRBV29-1 - TGCAGCGTTGTGGGACAGGGGGCGTCTGGGGCCAACGTCCTGACTTTC CSVVGQGASGANVLTF
TRBJ2-7 TRBD1 TRBV2 many TGTGCCAGCATCACAGGGGCCGAGCAGTACTTC CASITGAEQYF
TRBJ1-4 - TRBV5-1 - TGCGCCAGCAGCTTGGGGCTCCCGGGTGAAAAACTGTTTTTT CASSLGLPGEKLFF